A single TCR beta chain is shown here with its context. The antigen is undetermined. This sample is part of a study of cytomegalovirus exposure and HLA in healthy donors. Findings and caveats of the study: The tendency of first-cohort TCR clusters to co-occur in the 100 to 150 validation repertoires emerged from a later analysis. Specific recognition of CMV antigens was confirmed in vitro for three chains (all CMV-associated).

The data were produced by immunoSEQ multiplex PCR, yet TCRdb's version contains in-frame clones alone and is incomplete. This sample yields some 240,000 clones, of which around 88% are seen a single time; about 1.2% belongs to the top ten. The CDR3 sequence is 15 residues long. After removal of 4 bases from V and 8 bases from J, the junction contained 7 bases not matched to a gene. Looked up from germline, CDR1 is SGDLS and CDR2 is YYNGEE. This receptor was identified in a woman in her thirties in good health and CMV-seropositive. The chain recombines TRBV9 with TRBJ2-1, with 12 bases matching TRBD2. The specimen sequenced was PBMCs. CDR3 nucleotides: TGTGCCAGCAGCTCACGACTAGCGGGAGTGGATGAGCAGTTCTTC. Protein sequence: CASSSRLAGVDEQFF. Together with reference TRBV9 and TRBJ2-1, the CDR3 gives the full variable domain: DSGVTQTPKHLITATGQRVTLRCSPRSGDLSVYWYQQSLDQGLQFLIQYYNGEERAKGNILERFSAQQFPDLHSELNLSSLELGDSALYFCASSSRLAGVDEQFFGPGTRLTVL.